This T cell receptor beta chain was documented in a study of cytomegalovirus exposure and HLA in healthy donors. On the study more broadly: Most donors, 80% to 90% of a few hundred genotyped, fell in the Caucasian-associated ancestry cluster. Whole-study findings and limits: There was a cluster of highly shared sequence variants that was likely a sequencing artifact. About 87% or about 30% of the time was how often most TCR beta V segments were productive, according to an earlier analysis. As immune exposure information, only CMV serostatus was available.

The PCR contained 60 Vbeta and 13 Jbeta primers. Method: immunoSEQ multiplex PCR; TCRdb's copy keeps in-frame clones and lacks some. The sample lists some 100,000 clones, about four fifths occurring once. Concerning this clone itself: Its specificity is unknown. An end of the junction does not agree with germline; a read error may underlie this.

The CDR3 is made up of 16 amino acids. The germline CDR1 and CDR2 sequences are SGHTS and YDEGEE. This chain connects TRBV5-8 to TRBJ2-4, with TRBD2 matching 7 bases. Source material: PBMCs. The origin of this receptor is a female donor in good health and CMV-seropositive. CDR3 DNA sequence: TGTGCCAGCAGCTTGGTACCCAGACTAGCCAAAAACAGTCAGTACTTC. The encoded protein is CASSLVPRLAKNSQYF.